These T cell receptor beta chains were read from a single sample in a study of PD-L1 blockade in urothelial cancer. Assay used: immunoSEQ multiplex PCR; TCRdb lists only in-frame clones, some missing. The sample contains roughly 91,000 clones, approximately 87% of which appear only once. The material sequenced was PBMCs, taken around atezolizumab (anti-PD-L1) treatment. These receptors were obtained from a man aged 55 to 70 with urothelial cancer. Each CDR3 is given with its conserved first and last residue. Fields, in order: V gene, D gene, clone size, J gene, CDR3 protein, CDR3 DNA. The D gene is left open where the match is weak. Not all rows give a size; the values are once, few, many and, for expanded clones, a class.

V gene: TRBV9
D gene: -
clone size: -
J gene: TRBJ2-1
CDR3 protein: CASSHQGEQFF
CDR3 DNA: TGTGCCAGCAGCCACCAGGGTGAGCAGTTCTTC

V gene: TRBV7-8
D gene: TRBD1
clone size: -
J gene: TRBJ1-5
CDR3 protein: CASSLVAGGLRSYQPQHF
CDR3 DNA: TGTGCCAGCAGCTTAGTCGCAGGGGGCTTGCGTTCTTATCAGCCCCAGCATTTT

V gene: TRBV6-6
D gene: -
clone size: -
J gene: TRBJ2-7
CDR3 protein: CASSYSTGTIPYEQYF
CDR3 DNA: TGTGCCAGCAGTTACTCGACCGGGACAATCCCCTACGAGCAGTACTTC

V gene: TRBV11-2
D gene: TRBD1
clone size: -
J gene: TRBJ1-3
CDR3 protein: CASRPATGKSNTIYF
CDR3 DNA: TGTGCCAGCAGACCAGCGACAGGGAAGAGTAACACCATATATTTT

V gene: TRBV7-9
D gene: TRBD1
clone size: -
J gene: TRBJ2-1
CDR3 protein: CASSFTTGVGEQFF
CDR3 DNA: TGTGCCAGCAGCTTTACGACAGGGGTCGGTGAGCAGTTCTTC

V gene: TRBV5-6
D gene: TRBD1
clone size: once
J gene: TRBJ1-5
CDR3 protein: CASSLGTGARGQPQHF
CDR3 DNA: TGTGCCAGCAGCCTCGGGACAGGGGCCCGGGGTCAGCCCCAGCATTTT

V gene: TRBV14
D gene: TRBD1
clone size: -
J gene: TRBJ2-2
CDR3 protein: CASSQVLSTGDTGELFF
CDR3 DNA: TGTGCCAGCAGCCAAGTCTTGTCGACAGGGGACACCGGGGAGCTGTTTTTT

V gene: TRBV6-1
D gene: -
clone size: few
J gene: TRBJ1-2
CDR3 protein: CASSEAPGLNYGYTF
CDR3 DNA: TGTGCCAGCAGTGAAGCGCCAGGTCTAAACTATGGCTACACCTTC

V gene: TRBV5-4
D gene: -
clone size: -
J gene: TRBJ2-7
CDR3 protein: CASRKDSSGANEQYF
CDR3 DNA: TGTGCCAGCAGGAAGGACAGCAGTGGGGCCAACGAGCAGTACTTC

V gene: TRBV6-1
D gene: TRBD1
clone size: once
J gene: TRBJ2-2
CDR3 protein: CASGQDGTGELFF
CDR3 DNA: TGTGCCAGCGGACAGGATGGCACCGGGGAGCTGTTTTTT

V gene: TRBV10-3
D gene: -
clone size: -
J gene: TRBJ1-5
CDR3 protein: CAISEGTGGDQPQHF
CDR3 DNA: TGTGCCATCAGTGAAGGGACCGGAGGGGATCAGCCCCAGCATTTT

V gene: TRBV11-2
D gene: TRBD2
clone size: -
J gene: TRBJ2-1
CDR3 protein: CASSRLAGGLYNEQFF
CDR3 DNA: TGTGCCAGCAGCCGACTAGCGGGAGGGTTGTACAATGAGCAGTTCTTC

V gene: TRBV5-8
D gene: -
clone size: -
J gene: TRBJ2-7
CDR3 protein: CASSPPVYEQYF
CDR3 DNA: TGTGCCAGCAGCCCCCCAGTCTACGAGCAGTACTTC

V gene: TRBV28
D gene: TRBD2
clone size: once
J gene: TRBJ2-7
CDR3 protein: CAVMPGTSGSSYEQYF
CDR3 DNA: TGTGCCGTTATGCCCGGGACTAGCGGATCCTCCTACGAGCAGTACTTC

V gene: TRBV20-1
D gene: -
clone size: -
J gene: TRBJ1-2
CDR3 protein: CSANTYYGYTF
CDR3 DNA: TGCAGTGCTAACACATACTATGGCTACACCTTC

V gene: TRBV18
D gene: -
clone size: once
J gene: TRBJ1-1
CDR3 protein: CASSPLETGSTEAFF
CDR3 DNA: TGTGCCAGCTCACCTTTGGAAACAGGGTCCACTGAAGCTTTCTTT

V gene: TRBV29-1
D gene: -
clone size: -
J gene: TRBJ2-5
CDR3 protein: CSVELGTRQETQYF
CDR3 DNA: TGCAGCGTTGAGCTTGGGACACGCCAAGAGACCCAGTACTTC

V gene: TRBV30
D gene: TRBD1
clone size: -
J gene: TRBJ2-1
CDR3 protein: CAWSTGTGPYNEQFF
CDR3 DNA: TGTGCCTGGAGCACCGGGACAGGGCCATACAATGAGCAGTTCTTC

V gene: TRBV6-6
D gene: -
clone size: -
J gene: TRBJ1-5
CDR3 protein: CASSPYQGGRVHQHF
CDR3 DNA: TGTGCCAGCAGTCCCTATCAGGGCGGGAGGGTGCACCAGCATTTT

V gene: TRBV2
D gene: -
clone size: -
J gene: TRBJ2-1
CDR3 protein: CASSIRDVHNEQFF
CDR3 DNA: TGTGCCAGCAGCATCAGGGATGTCCACAATGAGCAGTTCTTC

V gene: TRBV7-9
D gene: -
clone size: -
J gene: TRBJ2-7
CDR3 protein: CASSSAADYEQYF
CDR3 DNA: TGTGCCAGCAGCTCGGCAGCGGACTACGAGCAGTACTTC

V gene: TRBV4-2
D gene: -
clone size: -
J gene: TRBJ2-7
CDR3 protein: CASSQALAVEQYF
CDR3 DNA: TGTGCCAGCAGCCAAGCCCTCGCGGTGGAGCAGTACTTC

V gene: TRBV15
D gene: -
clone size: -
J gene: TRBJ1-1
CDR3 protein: CATSRDLGQTKEAFF
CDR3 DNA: TGTGCCACCAGCAGAGATCTAGGACAGACAAAAGAAGCTTTCTTT

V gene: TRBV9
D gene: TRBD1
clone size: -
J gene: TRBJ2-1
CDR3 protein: CASTTGVGLGNEQFF
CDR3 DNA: TGTGCCAGTACGACAGGGGTTGGGTTAGGAAATGAGCAGTTCTTC

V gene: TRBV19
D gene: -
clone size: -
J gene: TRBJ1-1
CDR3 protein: CATRNGYTEAFF
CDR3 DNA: TGTGCCACCAGAAACGGGTACACTGAAGCTTTCTTT

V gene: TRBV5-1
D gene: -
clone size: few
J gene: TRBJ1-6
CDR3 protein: CASSAGGVRNSPLHF
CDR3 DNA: TGCGCCAGCAGTGCGGGGGGGGTTCGGAATTCACCCCTCCACTTT

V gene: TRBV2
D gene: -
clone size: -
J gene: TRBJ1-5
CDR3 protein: CASTQGLRQPQHF
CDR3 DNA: TGTGCCAGCACTCAGGGTTTGCGTCAGCCCCAGCATTTT

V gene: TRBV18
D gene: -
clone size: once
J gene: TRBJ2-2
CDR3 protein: CASSPKIPGSGELFF
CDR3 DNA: TGTGCCAGCTCACCAAAGATTCCGGGTTCCGGGGAGCTGTTTTTT

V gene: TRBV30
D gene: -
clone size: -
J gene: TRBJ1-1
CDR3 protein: CAWRQIMNTEAFF
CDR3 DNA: TGTGCCTGGAGACAGATCATGAACACTGAAGCTTTCTTT

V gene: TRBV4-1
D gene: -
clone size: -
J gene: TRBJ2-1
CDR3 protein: CASSQDGRNYNEQFF
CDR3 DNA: TGCGCCAGCAGCCAAGATGGGCGAAACTACAATGAGCAGTTCTTC

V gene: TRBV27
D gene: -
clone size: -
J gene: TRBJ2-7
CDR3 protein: CASSSGRDKYEQYF
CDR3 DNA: TGTGCCAGCAGTTCGGGCAGGGACAAATACGAGCAGTACTTC

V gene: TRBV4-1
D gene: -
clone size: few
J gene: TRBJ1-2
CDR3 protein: CASSQGRGYGYTF
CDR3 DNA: TGCGCCAGCAGCCAAGGTAGAGGCTATGGCTACACCTTC

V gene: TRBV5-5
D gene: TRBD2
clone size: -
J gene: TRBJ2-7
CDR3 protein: CASSLGLAGRAYEQYF
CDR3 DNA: TGTGCCAGCAGCTTGGGTCTAGCGGGACGGGCCTACGAGCAGTACTTC

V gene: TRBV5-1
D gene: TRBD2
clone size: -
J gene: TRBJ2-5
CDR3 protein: CASSWTSTETQYF
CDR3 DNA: TGCGCCAGCAGCTGGACTAGTACGGAGACCCAGTACTTC

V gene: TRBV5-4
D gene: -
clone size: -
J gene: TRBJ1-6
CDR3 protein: CASSLGLGHNSPLHF
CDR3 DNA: TGTGCCAGCAGCTTGGGGTTGGGCCATAATTCACCCCTCCACTTT

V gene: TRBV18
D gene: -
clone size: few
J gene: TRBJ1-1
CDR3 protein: CASSPPTIRSGEAFF
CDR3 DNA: TGTGCCAGCTCACCTCCAACGATCCGGTCAGGTGAAGCTTTCTTT

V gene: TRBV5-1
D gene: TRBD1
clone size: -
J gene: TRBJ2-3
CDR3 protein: CASSSITGADTQYF
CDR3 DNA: TGCGCCAGCAGCTCGATCACAGGGGCAGATACGCAGTATTTT

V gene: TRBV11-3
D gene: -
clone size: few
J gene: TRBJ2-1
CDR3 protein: CASSQWAGLGNEQFF
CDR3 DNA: TGTGCCAGCAGCCAGTGGGCAGGGCTGGGGAATGAGCAGTTCTTC

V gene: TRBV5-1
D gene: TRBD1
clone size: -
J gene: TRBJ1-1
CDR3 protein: CASSAGTGMRNTEAFF
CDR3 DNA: TGCGCCAGCAGCGCCGGGACAGGGATGAGGAACACTGAAGCTTTCTTT

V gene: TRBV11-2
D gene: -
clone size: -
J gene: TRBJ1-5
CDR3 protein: CASSFVGGGQPQHF
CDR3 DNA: TGTGCCAGCAGCTTTGTCGGGGGTGGTCAGCCCCAGCATTTT

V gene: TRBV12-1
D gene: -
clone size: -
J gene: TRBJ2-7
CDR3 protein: CASRHGTSRSYEQYF
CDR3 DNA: TGTGCCAGCAGGCATGGGACATCCCGCTCCTACGAGCAGTACTTC

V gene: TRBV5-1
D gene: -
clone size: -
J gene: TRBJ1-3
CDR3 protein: CASSLGVAGNTIYF
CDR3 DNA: TGCGCCAGCAGCCTGGGTGTGGCAGGAAACACCATATATTTT

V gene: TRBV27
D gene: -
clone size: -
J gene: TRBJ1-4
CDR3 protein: CASSLKTKPNEKLFF
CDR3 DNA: TGTGCCAGCAGTCTGAAGACAAAGCCTAATGAAAAACTGTTTTTT

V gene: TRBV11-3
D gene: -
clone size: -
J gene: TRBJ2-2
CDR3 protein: CASSLVDSHTGELFF
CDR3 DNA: TGTGCCAGCAGCTTAGTTGACAGCCACACCGGGGAGCTGTTTTTT

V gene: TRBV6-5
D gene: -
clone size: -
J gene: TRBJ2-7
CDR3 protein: CASSYALVPSYEQYF
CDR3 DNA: TGTGCCAGCAGTTACGCTTTAGTTCCCTCCTACGAGCAGTACTTC

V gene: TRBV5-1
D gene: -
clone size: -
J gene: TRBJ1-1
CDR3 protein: CASSLGRWQDTEAFF
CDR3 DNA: TGCGCCAGCAGCTTGGGTCGTTGGCAGGACACTGAAGCTTTCTTT

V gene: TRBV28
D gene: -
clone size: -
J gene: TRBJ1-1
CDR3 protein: CASSLPGVRGKAFF
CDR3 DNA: TGTGCCAGCAGTCTCCCCGGAGTAAGAGGGAAAGCTTTCTTT

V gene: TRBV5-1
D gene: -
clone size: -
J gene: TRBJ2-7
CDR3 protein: CASSLKGERPFSSYEQYF
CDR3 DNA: TGCGCCAGCAGCTTGAAGGGGGAGCGACCTTTTAGCTCCTACGAGCAGTACTTC

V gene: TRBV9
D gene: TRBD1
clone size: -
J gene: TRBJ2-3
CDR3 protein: CASSVGGQGVPDTQYF
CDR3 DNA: TGTGCCAGCAGCGTAGGGGGACAGGGGGTACCAGATACGCAGTATTTT

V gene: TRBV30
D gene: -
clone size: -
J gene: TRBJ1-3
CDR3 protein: CAWSVLAGNSIYF
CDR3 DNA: TGTGCCTGGAGTGTATTGGCAGGGAACTCCATATATTTT

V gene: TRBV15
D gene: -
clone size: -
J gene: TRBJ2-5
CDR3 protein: CATSRERGETQYF
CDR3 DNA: TGTGCCACCAGCAGAGAAAGGGGGGAGACCCAGTACTTC

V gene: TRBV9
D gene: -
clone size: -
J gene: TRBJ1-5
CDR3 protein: CASSVGLQGQPQHF
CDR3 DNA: TGTGCCAGCAGCGTAGGACTTCAGGGCCAGCCCCAGCATTTT

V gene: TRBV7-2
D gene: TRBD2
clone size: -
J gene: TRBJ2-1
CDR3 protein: CASSLASGRGYNEQFF
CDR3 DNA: TGTGCCAGCAGCTTAGCTAGCGGGAGGGGATACAATGAGCAGTTCTTC

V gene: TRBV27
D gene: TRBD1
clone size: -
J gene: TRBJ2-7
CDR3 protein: CASSYPSGTGMVEQYF
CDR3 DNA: TGTGCCAGCAGTTACCCATCCGGGACAGGGATGGTCGAGCAGTACTTC

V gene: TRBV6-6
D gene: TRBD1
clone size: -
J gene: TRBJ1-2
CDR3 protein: CASSYFQGQGYGYTF
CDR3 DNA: TGTGCCAGCAGTTACTTTCAGGGACAGGGCTATGGCTACACCTTC

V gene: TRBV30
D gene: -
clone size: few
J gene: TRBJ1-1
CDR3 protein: CASGYTEAFF
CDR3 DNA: TGTGCCTCCGGGTACACTGAAGCTTTCTTT

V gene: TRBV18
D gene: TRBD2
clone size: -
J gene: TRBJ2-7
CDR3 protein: CASSPGTSVTYEQYF
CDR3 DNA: TGTGCCAGCTCACCCGGGACTAGCGTGACCTACGAGCAGTACTTC

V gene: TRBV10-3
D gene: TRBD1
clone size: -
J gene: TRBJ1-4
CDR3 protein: CAISLDRVATNEKLFF
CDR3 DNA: TGTGCCATCAGCCTTGACAGGGTGGCAACTAATGAAAAACTGTTTTTT

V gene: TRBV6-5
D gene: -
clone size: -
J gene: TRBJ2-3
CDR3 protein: CASRGRRGSTDTQYF
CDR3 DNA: TGTGCCAGCAGGGGCCGAAGGGGTAGCACAGATACGCAGTATTTT